Presented here are 10 T cell receptor beta chains from one specimen sequenced in a study of neurological immune-mediated disorders. TCRdb re-analysed the 5' RACE reads in MiXCR, keeping a single row per CDR3 protein. Found here are roughly 62,000 distinct CDR3 sequences, around 3.8% of them singletons; the top ten hold under 2.5%. Sequencing used PBMCs. All receptors come from a woman aged 50 to 60 with multiple sclerosis.

This clonotype has a count of ten or more. This chain connects TRBV29-1 to TRBJ1-1; possible D gene TRBD1, 6 bases. The germline gives CDR1 SQVTM, CDR2 ANQGSEA. This CDR3 region has 14 residues. Between the trimmed V and J ends, which lost 5 bases and 1 base, there was a span of 14 bases. CDR3 bases: TGCAGCGTTAGCCGGGACACTAAGAACACTGAAGCTTTCTTT. This encodes CSVSRDTKNTEAFF.

The V gene is TRBV20-1, the J gene TRBJ2-3; D gene ambiguous. The length of the CDR3 is 11 residues. The germline V and J ends were trimmed by 8 bases and 1 base, with 7 bases remaining between them. Germline CDR1 is DFQATT and CDR2 is SNEGSKA (reference sequence). CDR3 coding DNA: TGCAGTCATAAGGGCACAGATACGCAGTATTTT. Its protein product is CSHKGTDTQYF.

This clonotype was detected many times. V and J are TRBV29-1 and TRBJ2-4; the D is unclear. The CDR3 consists of 14 residues. V was pared by 0 bases and J by 3 bases, with 9 bases between. Germline V gives CDR1 SQVTM, CDR2 ANQGSEA. The CDR3 is CSVEDLGVKNIQYF. The CDR3 region has the DNA TGCAGCGTTGAAGATCTGGGTGTCAAAAACATTCAGTACTTC.

This chain uses TRBV20-1 with TRBJ2-7; 7 bases match TRBD1. The V gene end was trimmed by 2 bases and the J gene end by 7 bases; junction bases not matched to a gene: 11. The CDR3 is 14 amino acids. Germline CDR1 is DFQATT and CDR2 is SNEGSKA (reference sequence). The CDR3 sequence is CSARPRDSFLEQYF. In DNA form, the CDR3 reads TGCAGTGCTAGACCTAGGGACAGCTTTTTGGAGCAGTACTTC.

For this clonotype: A much larger clone lies a single base off, so this may be a read error. The chain joins TRBV9 to TRBJ1-4; D is unclear. CDR3 size: 14 residues. CDR1 and CDR2 (germline): SGDLS, YYNGEE. The CDR3 is CASSVGGDNDKLFF. The CDR3 DNA reads as TGTGCCAGCAGCGTAGGGGGTGATAATGACAAACTGTTTTTT.

This clonotype was detected many times. This rearrangement joins TRBV6-6 to TRBJ1-2; D is unresolved. V was cut by 2 bases and J by 2 bases, with 9 bases left in between. CDR1 is MNHNY, CDR2 SVGAGI, per germline (reference sequence). CDR3 length equals 14 residues. The CDR3 DNA reads TGTGCCAGCAGTTACGGGAACTCGAACTATGGCTACACCTTC. It yields the protein CASSYGNSNYGYTF.

This clonotype was seen at least ten times. The chain carries TRBV12-3 or TRBV12-4 and TRBJ1-1, with D perhaps matching TRBD1 (5 bases). This CDR3 comprises 14 residues. Trimming took 7 bases from V and 0 from J, leaving 12 bases between them. The CDR3 DNA reads TGTGCCAGCAAAGTGGGGCAGTTGAACACTGAAGCTTTCTTT. This gives the protein CASKVGQLNTEAFF.

This clonotype was detected many times. The CDR3 sequence is CASSLTFGELFF. The CDR3 DNA follows: TGTGCCAGCAGCTTAACGTTCGGGGAGCTGTTTTTT. V gene TRBV7-3 combines with J gene TRBJ2-2; D ambiguous. Germline values: CDR1 SGHTA, CDR2 FQGTGA. CDR3 length: 12 residues. V was pared by 0 bases and J by 7 bases, with 3 bases between.

This clonotype appeared many times. As DNA, the CDR3 is TGCGCCAGCAGTGACCGGAAAGGGGACAATGAGCAGTTCTTC. Its translation: CASSDRKGDNEQFF. The chain joins TRBV5-1 to TRBJ2-1, with D tentatively TRBD1 (5 bases). This CDR3 has 14 amino acids. Deletions cut 5 bases from V and 5 bases from J, with 14 bases between. Germline assignment: CDR1 SGHRS and CDR2 YFSETQ.

Many counts were recorded for this clonotype. CDR3 sequence: CATSDLDRGEQFF. For the CDR3, the DNA is TGTGCCACCAGTGATTTGGACAGGGGTGAGCAGTTCTTC. The chain has TRBV24-1 and TRBJ2-1; 8 nucleotides line up with TRBD1. Looked up from germline, CDR1 is KGHDR and CDR2 is SFDVKD. V dropped 0 bases and J dropped 9; count of bases not matched to a gene: 0. The CDR3 length is 13 residues.